Shown below are 6 T cell receptor beta chains from a single sample sequenced in a study of T cells in women clearing cervical HPV infection. The table came from immunoSEQ multiplex PCR; TCRdb's copy has only in-frame clones and leaves some out. The table lists about 31,000 clones, with more than 3% in the top ten. Sequencing used blood buffy coat. The receptors shown here come from a woman aged 18-69 years with a cervical HPV16 infection that either progressed to CIN3+ or cleared (not recorded which).

According to its frequency, this clone is medium-sized. The read ends 3 residues early relative to the CDR3; the germline J gene fills the gap. The chain carries TRBV5-6 and TRBJ2-6; D ambiguous. The CDR3 sequence is 15 residues long. The V end lost 0 bases, the J end lost 0 bases, and 4 bases lay between the germline ends. CDR1 and CDR2 (germline): SGHDT, YYEEEE. The CDR3 here is CASSLDYSGANVLTF. The sequenced CDR3 bases are TGTGCCAGCAGCTTGGATTACTCTGGGGCCAACGTC. The full variable domain, its missing parts supplied by reference TRBV5-6 and TRBJ2-6, is DAGVTQSPTHLIKTRGQQVTLRCSPKSGHDTVSWYQQALGQGPQFIFQYYEEEERQRGNFPDRFSGHQFPNYSSELNVNALLLGDSALYLCASSLDYSGANVLTFGAGSRLTVL.

As concerns this clone: The CDR3 extends 3 residues past the end of the read, so its final part is completed from the germline J gene. V is TRBV19 and J is TRBJ2-6, with a weak D call TRBD1 (6 bases). This CDR3 comprises 15 residues. CDR1 LNHDA and CDR2 SQIVND come from the germline V gene (reference sequence). The V end was cut by 5 bases, the J end by 1 base, with 9 bases between. CDR3 residues: CASSLTGSGANVLTF. CDR3 DNA (partial): TGTGCCAGTAGTTTAACAGGGTCTGGGGCCAACGTC.

Regarding this clone: The read stops 3 residues short of the end of the CDR3; the missing end is completed from the germline J gene. This sequence joins TRBV2 and TRBJ1-1, with D tentatively TRBD1 (6 bases). Germline V lookup: CDR1 SNHLY, CDR2 FYNNEI. The CDR3 is 15 residues long. The sequenced CDR3 bases are TGTGCCAGCAGTGAAGCCGAGACAGGTCCCATACGG. As protein: CASSEAETGPIR. The entire CDR3 sequence reads CASSEAETGPIRAFF.

On this clone: The read ends 3 residues shy of where the CDR3 ends; the end is completed using the germline J gene. This rearrangement joins TRBV5-6 to TRBJ1-5; 9 nucleotides match TRBD1. This CDR3 spans 15 amino acids. Germline V gene sequence: CDR1 SGHDT, CDR2 YYEEEE. The junction had 3 bases not matched to a gene; V was cut back by 3 bases and J by 2 bases. Incomplete CDR3 DNA: TGTGCCAGCAGCTGGGGACAGGGTGGCAATCAGCCC. It is translated as CASSWGQGGNQP. The entire CDR3 sequence reads CASSWGQGGNQPQHF.

Worth noting for this clone: The CDR3 is cut off 3 residues early in the read; its end comes from the germline J gene. V is TRBV19 and J is TRBJ1-5; a possible D gene is TRBD1 (5 bases). The CDR3 is made up of 14 amino acids. The germline V gene encodes CDR1 LNHDA and CDR2 SQIVND (reference sequence). The chain's CDR3 is CASSFQGFSDPQHF. The covered CDR3 bases are TGTGCCAGTAGTTTCCAGGGCTTTTCAGATCCC.

Details on this clone: The read gets to within 3 residues of the CDR3 end, and the germline J gene fills in the rest. This chain uses TRBV7-8 with TRBJ2-3; a possible D gene is TRBD2 (7 bases). From germline, CDR1 is SGHVS and CDR2 FQNEAQ. The CDR3 has 16 residues. The sequenced part of the CDR3 DNA is TGTGCCAGCAGCTTAGGGGGCGGGGGCCGAAAAGAGACG. As protein: CASSLGGGGRKET. In full, the CDR3 is CASSLGGGGRKETQYF.